Listed below are T cell receptor beta chains from one sample, sequenced in a study of PD-1 blockade in classical Hodgkin lymphoma. Sequencing was performed with immunoSEQ multiplex PCR; in TCRdb, only in-frame clones are kept and a portion is missing. The table has tens of thousands of clones, more than 85% seen once. The specimen comprised peripheral blood mononuclear cells (PBMCs), sampled at baseline. These TCRs come from a human donor with classical Hodgkin lymphoma. Both conserved end residues are part of each CDR3. The order of the fields is J gene, V gene, clone size, D gene, CDR3 protein, CDR3 DNA. A D gene is named only where the DNA matches it firmly. Some rows mark clone size as missing; the rest say once, few, many or name a class of expanded clone.

TRBJ2-5 | TRBV30 | . | . | CAWSVPMKETQYF | TGTGCCTGGAGTGTACCGATGAAAGAGACCCAGTACTTC
TRBJ2-3 | TRBV27 | . | . | CASSLRTGTDTQYF | TGTGCCAGCAGTTTGAGGACAGGCACAGATACGCAGTATTTT
TRBJ2-5 | TRBV10-2 | . | . | CASRATVIGPQETQYF | TGCGCCAGCAGGGCTACTGTCATTGGCCCTCAAGAGACCCAGTACTTC
TRBJ2-7 | TRBV11-3 | once | . | CASSNSLSYEQYF | TGTGCCAGCAGCAACTCCCTCTCCTACGAGCAGTACTTC
TRBJ2-3 | TRBV27 | once | TRBD2 | CASSLNLGGRADTQYF | TGTGCCAGCAGTTTAAATCTCGGCGGGAGGGCAGATACGCAGTATTTT
TRBJ2-1 | TRBV5-4 | . | TRBD2 | CASTDPPGTSGRQRNEQFF | TGTGCCAGCACCGATCCTCCCGGGACTAGCGGGAGGCAGAGGAATGAGCAGTTCTTC
TRBJ1-4 | TRBV7-9 | . | . | CASSLFGTDFNEKLFF | TGTGCCAGCAGCTTATTCGGGACTGATTTTAATGAAAAACTGTTTTTT
TRBJ2-4 | TRBV30 | once | . | CAWGALGGNIQYF | TGTGCCTGGGGTGCTCTGGGGGGAAACATTCAGTACTTC
TRBJ2-3 | TRBV27 | once | . | CASGLGQGHEDTQYF | TGTGCCAGCGGCTTGGGGCAGGGACATGAGGATACGCAGTATTTT
TRBJ1-1 | TRBV6-5 | . | TRBD1 | CASTRTGVPEAFF | TGTGCCAGCACCAGGACAGGGGTTCCTGAAGCTTTCTTT
TRBJ2-5 | TRBV27 | . | . | CASSLSRQVQETQYF | TGTGCCAGCAGTTTATCGCGACAGGTCCAAGAGACCCAGTACTTC
TRBJ2-7 | TRBV6-1 | once | . | CASSLNSGYEQYF | TGTGCCAGCAGTTTGAACAGTGGGTACGAGCAGTACTTC
TRBJ2-1 | TRBV13 | . | . | CASSSQTENEQFF | TGTGCCAGCAGCTCCCAGACAGAGAATGAGCAGTTCTTC
TRBJ2-1 | TRBV2 | . | TRBD2 | CASGSSGGVFNEQFF | TGTGCCAGCGGGTCTAGCGGGGGTGTTTTCAATGAGCAGTTCTTC
TRBJ2-1 | TRBV4-1 | . | . | CASSQDLSRGAFNEQFF | TGCGCCAGCAGCCAAGATCTCAGCAGGGGTGCTTTCAATGAGCAGTTCTTC
TRBJ1-2 | TRBV5-1 | . | . | CASSLSFSADSPYDGYTF | TGCGCCAGCAGCTTGTCCTTTTCCGCAGACAGTCCATATGATGGCTACACCTTC
TRBJ1-2 | TRBV27 | . | . | CASSYPGSYGYTF | TGTGCCAGCAGTTACCCCGGTAGTTATGGCTACACCTTC
TRBJ2-2 | TRBV5-1 | . | . | CASSLGASGGELFF | TGCGCCAGCAGCTTGGGTGCCTCTGGCGGGGAGCTGTTTTTT
TRBJ2-7 | TRBV9 | . | . | CASSVDVQGTYEQYF | TGTGCCAGCAGCGTAGATGTACAGGGCACCTACGAGCAGTACTTC
TRBJ2-2 | TRBV7-3 | . | TRBD2 | CASSSPLLAGGTGELFF | TGTGCCAGCAGCTCCCCTTTACTAGCGGGAGGGACCGGGGAGCTGTTTTTT
TRBJ1-5 | TRBV5-1 | . | TRBD1 | CASRTTGDSNQPQHF | TGCGCCAGCAGAACCACAGGGGATAGCAATCAGCCCCAGCATTTT
TRBJ2-1 | TRBV7-8 | . | TRBD2 | CASSLRWASGGALAWNEQFF | TGTGCCAGCAGCTTACGTTGGGCTAGCGGGGGGGCCTTAGCTTGGAATGAGCAGTTCTTC
TRBJ2-3 | TRBV7-2 | . | . | CASSFRSLAGTDTQYF | TGTGCCAGCAGTTTTAGGTCCCTGGCAGGGACAGATACGCAGTATTTT
TRBJ2-1 | TRBV4-1 | . | . | CASSQDPSSYNEQFF | TGCGCCAGCAGCCAAGATCCCAGCTCCTACAATGAGCAGTTCTTC
TRBJ1-2 | TRBV5-4 | . | TRBD1 | CASSMRRTGGGNGYTF | TGTGCCAGCAGCATGAGACGCACAGGGGGCGGGAATGGCTACACCTTC
TRBJ1-4 | TRBV19 | . | TRBD1 | CASSSGQGSEKLFF | TGTGCCAGTAGTAGCGGACAGGGCTCTGAAAAACTGTTTTTT
TRBJ2-3 | TRBV10-3 | . | . | CASRHLESTDTQYF | TGTGCCAGCAGACACCTAGAAAGCACAGATACGCAGTATTTT
TRBJ1-1 | TRBV9 | . | . | CASSLEEGEAFF | TGTGCCAGCAGCCTCGAGGAGGGGGAAGCTTTCTTT
TRBJ2-1 | TRBV29-1 | . | . | CSGTGGGDEQFF | TGCAGCGGTACCGGGGGCGGCGATGAGCAGTTCTTC
TRBJ2-7 | TRBV11-2 | . | TRBD2 | CASSPPGGPGTLYEQYF | TGTGCCAGCAGCCCGCCGGGGGGGCCCGGGACTCTATACGAGCAGTACTTC
TRBJ2-7 | TRBV5-1 | few | TRBD1 | CASSFGTGGGEQYF | TGCGCCAGCAGCTTCGGGACAGGGGGCGGCGAGCAGTACTTC
TRBJ2-1 | TRBV5-1 | . | . | CASSPTGSSYNEQFF | TGCGCCAGCAGCCCCACAGGGAGCTCCTACAATGAGCAGTTCTTC
TRBJ1-1 | TRBV2 | . | . | CASSESYIGTRAEAFF | TGTGCCAGCAGTGAGTCTTACATCGGGACTAGGGCTGAAGCTTTCTTT
TRBJ2-3 | TRBV7-9 | . | TRBD1 | CASRGQGAMADTQYF | TGTGCCAGCAGAGGTCAGGGGGCGATGGCAGATACGCAGTATTTT
TRBJ1-2 | TRBV5-5 | . | . | CASSLVLGDYGYTF | TGTGCCAGCAGCTTGGTGCTCGGGGACTATGGCTACACCTTC
TRBJ1-1 | TRBV2 | . | . | CASSESPPGTNTEAFF | TGTGCCAGCAGTGAATCCCCCCCAGGGACCAACACTGAAGCTTTCTTT
TRBJ2-2 | TRBV5-8 | . | TRBD2 | CASSLAPGGNTGELFF | TGTGCCAGCAGCTTGGCCCCGGGGGGTAACACCGGGGAGCTGTTTTTT
TRBJ1-5 | TRBV6-1 | . | . | CASSEWGPVQPQHF | TGTGCCAGCAGTGAATGGGGACCGGTCCAGCCCCAGCATTTT
TRBJ2-7 | TRBV5-5 | . | . | CASSLGDSSYEQYF | TGTGCCAGCAGCTTGGGGGATTCTTCCTACGAGCAGTACTTC
TRBJ1-1 | TRBV29-1 | . | TRBD1 | CSTMEGQGVSEAFF | TGCAGCACTATGGAGGGACAGGGGGTTTCTGAAGCTTTCTTT